This T cell receptor beta chain emerged from a study of T cell responses to AZD1222 COVID-19 vaccine. Only in-frame clones appear in the TCRdb table, and some are missing; sequencing was by immunoSEQ multiplex PCR. Among more than 100,000 clones listed, around nine tenths were seen once. The TCR originated in an adult in good health. This material consisted of peripheral blood, taken on day 0 of AZD1222 vaccination.

The CDR3 bases are TGTGCCAGCAGCGGGGGGGCCTACAATGAGCAGTTCTTC. It translates to CASSGGAYNEQFF. The rearrangement joins TRBV9 to TRBJ2-1; D may be TRBD2 (6 bases). The CDR3 runs to 13 residues. Trimming took 3 bases from V and 2 from J, leaving 6 bases between them. CDR1 and CDR2 (germline): SGDLS, YYNGEE.